The 6 T cell receptor beta chains in this list originate from one sample, sequenced in a study of tumor-infiltrating lymphocytes in primary liver carcinoma. Reverse transcription of 500 ng total RNA with a constant-region primer produced TCR beta cDNA. Researchers made the TCR beta libraries by running three nested multiplex PCR rounds with slightly modified ARM-PCR. The first two PCR rounds used TRBV1-TRBV30 primers with a Cbeta primer, 9 to 11 cycles each. From the multiplex PCR reads, TCRdb called clonotypes with MiXCR, one entry per CDR3 protein. The sample has around 80,000 distinct CDR3 sequences, about 75% seen once. For each extraction, RNA and DNA were obtained together from roughly 20-30 mg of unsorted bulk tissue. The sample taken for sequencing was tumor-adjacent normal liver tissue. These receptors originate from a man aged 35-49 years with primary liver carcinoma and hepatitis B virus infection.

On this clonotype itself: The final CDR3 position lacks the conserved phenylalanine or tryptophan, pointing to a likely read error. No DNA is shown, since the ends of the CDR3 on it are uncertain; the CDR3 is the one TCRdb lists. The chain couples TRBV11-1 to TRBJ2-2. The CDR3 totals 13 residues, both ends included. The germline V gene has CDR1 SGHAT and CDR2 FQDESV (reference sequence). The chain's CDR3 is CASSLVHFGELFV.

At least ten counts were recorded for this clonotype. The V and J genes are TRBV6-5 and TRBJ2-7; 7 positions agree with TRBD1. Trimming took 5 bases from V and 5 from J; bases not matched to a gene: 9. The CDR3 runs 14 residues. Germline V gene data show CDR1 as MNHEY and CDR2 as SVGAGI. This chain's CDR3 is CASSRDRAAHEQYF. The CDR3 nucleotides read TGTGCCAGCAGTAGAGACAGGGCGGCCCACGAGCAGTACTTC.

In the case of this clonotype: Relative to the germline gene, one junction end is altered; a read error may explain this. The rearrangement uses TRBV13 and TRBJ2-1; D is perhaps TRBD1 (5 bases). This CDR3 region has 16 residues. Germline V gene sequence: CDR1 PRHDT, CDR2 FYEKMQ (reference sequence). CDR3 in amino acids: CTSSSLGATSYNEQFF. DNA for the CDR3: TGTACCAGCAGCTCCTTAGGGGCCACCTCCTACAATGAACAGTTCTTC.

As for this clonotype: Possible read error: a much larger clone is one base away. The J gene is TRBJ2-5, the V gene TRBV7-9; no clear D. The germline V gene has CDR1 SEHNR and CDR2 FQNEAQ (reference sequence). The CDR3 runs 12 residues. The CDR3 region is CAGSLSHETQYF. The CDR3 DNA is TGTGCCGGCAGCTTAAGTCACGAGACCCAGTACTTC.

Worth noting for this clonotype: At one end, the junction sequence differs from germline, possibly due to a read error. The V gene is TRBV6-1, the J gene TRBJ2-5; D possibly corresponds to TRBD2 (5 bases). The CDR3 extends over 13 amino acids. The germline V gene encodes CDR1 MNHNS and CDR2 SASEGT. CDR3 bases: TGCGCCAGCGGCGATAGGGTGCGTGAGACCCAGTACTTC. This codes for CASGDRVRETQYF.

On this clonotype: This could be a read error, since a much larger clone is one nucleotide away. The rearrangement joins TRBV28 to TRBJ1-3; D perhaps matches TRBD1 (6 bases). Per germline, CDR1 MDHEN and CDR2 SYDVKM. The CDR3 covers 11 residues. This CDR3 reads CAGSQGYTIYF. The CDR3 region has the DNA TGTGCCGGCAGTCAGGGGTACACCATATATTTT.